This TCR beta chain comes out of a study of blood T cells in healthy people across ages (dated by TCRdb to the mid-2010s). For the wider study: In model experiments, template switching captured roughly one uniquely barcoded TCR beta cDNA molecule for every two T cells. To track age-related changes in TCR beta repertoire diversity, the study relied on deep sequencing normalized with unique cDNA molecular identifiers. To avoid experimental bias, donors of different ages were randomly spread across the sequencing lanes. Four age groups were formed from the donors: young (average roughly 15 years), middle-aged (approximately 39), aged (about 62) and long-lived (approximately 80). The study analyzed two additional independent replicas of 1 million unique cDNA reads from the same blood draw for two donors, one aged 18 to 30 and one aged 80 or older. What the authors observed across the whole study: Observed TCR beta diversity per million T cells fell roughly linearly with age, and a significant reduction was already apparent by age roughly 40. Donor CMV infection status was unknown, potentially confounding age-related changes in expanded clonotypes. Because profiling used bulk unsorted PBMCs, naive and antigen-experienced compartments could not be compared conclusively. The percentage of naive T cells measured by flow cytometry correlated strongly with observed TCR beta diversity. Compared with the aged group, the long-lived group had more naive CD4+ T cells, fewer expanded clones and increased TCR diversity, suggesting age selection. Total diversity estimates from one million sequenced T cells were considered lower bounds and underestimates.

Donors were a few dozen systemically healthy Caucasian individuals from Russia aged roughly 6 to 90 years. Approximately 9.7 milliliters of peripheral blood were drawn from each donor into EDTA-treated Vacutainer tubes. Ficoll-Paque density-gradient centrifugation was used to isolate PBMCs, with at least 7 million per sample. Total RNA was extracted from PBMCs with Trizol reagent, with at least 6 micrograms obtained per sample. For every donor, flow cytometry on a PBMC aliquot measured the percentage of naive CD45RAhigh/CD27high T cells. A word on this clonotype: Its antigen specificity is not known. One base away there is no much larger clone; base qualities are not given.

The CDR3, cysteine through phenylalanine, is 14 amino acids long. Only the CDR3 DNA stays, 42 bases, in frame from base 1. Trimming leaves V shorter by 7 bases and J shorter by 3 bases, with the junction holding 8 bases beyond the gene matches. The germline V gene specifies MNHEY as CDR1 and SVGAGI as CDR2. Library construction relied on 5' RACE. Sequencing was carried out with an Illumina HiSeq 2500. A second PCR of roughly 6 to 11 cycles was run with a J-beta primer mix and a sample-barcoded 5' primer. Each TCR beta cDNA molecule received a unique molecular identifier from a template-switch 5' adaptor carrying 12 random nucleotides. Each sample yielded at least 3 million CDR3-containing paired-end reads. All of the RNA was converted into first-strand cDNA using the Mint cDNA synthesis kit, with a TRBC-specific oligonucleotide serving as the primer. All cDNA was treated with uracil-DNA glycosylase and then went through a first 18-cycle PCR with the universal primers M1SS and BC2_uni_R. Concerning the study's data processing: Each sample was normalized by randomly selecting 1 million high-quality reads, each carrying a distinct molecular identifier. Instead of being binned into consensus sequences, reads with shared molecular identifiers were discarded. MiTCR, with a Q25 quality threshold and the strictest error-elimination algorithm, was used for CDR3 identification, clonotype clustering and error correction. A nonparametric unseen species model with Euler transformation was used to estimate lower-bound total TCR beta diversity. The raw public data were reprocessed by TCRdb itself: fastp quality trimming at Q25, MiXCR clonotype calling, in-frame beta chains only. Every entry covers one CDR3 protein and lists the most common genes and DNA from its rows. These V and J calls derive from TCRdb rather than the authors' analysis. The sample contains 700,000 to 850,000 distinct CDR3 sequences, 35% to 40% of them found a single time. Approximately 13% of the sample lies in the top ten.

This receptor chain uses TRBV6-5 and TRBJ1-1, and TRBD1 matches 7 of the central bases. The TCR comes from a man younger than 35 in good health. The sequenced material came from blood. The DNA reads TGTGCCAGCAAAACAGGGGAGGTGGACACTGAAGCTTTCTTT. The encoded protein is CASKTGEVDTEAFF.